This T cell receptor (beta chain) was sequenced for a study of blood T cell repertoires in COVID-19 (dated by TCRdb to between 2020 and 2021). Looking at the study overall: Collaborator samples came from the United States, Italy and Spain and covered acute and convalescent phases of COVID-19. Subjects who had been exposed to COVID-19, were actively infected with it, or had recovered from it provided the deeply sampled blood TCRbeta repertoires that made up the dataset. The repertoires were made available in a free public database intended to serve as a resource for research on the immune response to SARS-CoV-2. A de-identified subject ID, COVID-19 status, age in years and sex were almost always included in the sample metadata. The prospective study material was composed of cDNA or gDNA derived from T cells, B-cell-depleted T cells, or PBMCs. The samples were drawn from the first 160 participants of the ongoing ImmuneRACE study and from over a thousand subjects provided by 6 global collaborators. HLA class I and class II types, where available, came from metadata supplied by the sample provider rather than from assay-based typing.

TCRbeta CDR3 regions were amplified from genomic DNA by means of the immunoSEQ Assay, a bias-controlled multiplex PCR. The study's processing was this. Within the assay, amplification of reference gene primers was used to estimate how many nucleated cells each sample contained. To quantify the absolute abundance of each unique TCRbeta CDR3 rearrangement, sequence reads were collapsed and filtered. Productive Simpson clonality was computed per sample as the square root of Simpson's diversity index over productive rearrangements. Held by TCRdb, this immuneACCESS table contains in-frame sequences only and omits some clones. Under half of the omission traces to an unresolved V gene where checked; the cause of the rest is unknown. V and J calls and clone size are those listed in that table; D and trimming were worked out from the DNA. The sample yields about 94,000 clones; about 80% were counted once. The ten largest clonotypes hold around 6.5% of the sample.

Concerning this clone: No cognate antigen has been identified for it. No clone much larger than this one lies a single base away; base qualities are absent.

Whole blood was collected in K2EDTA tubes by collaborating institutions according to the institutions' own protocols. Collaborator samples were shipped for TCRbeta analysis as frozen whole blood, isolated PBMCs, or DNA extracted from either sample type. Overall results and qualifications from the work: Clinical and demographic metadata were provided uncurated, with the amount varying by source and participant.

Sample: peripheral blood. The sequence was collected from a man aged 60-69 years with acute or convalescent COVID-19.

At the DNA level, the sequence is TGTGCCAGCAGCTTAACAGGGGCCCCAGATGAAAAACTGTTTTTT. It is translated as CASSLTGAPDEKLFF. Recombination joined TRBV9 with TRBJ1-4; 7 central bases correspond to TRBD1. Clipping removes 4 bases from V and 6 bases from J, with 9 as the unmatched junction base count. The CDR3 numbers 15 residues from cysteine through phenylalanine. Just CDR3 DNA is preserved here, 45 bases in frame from base 1. From a lookup of the germline V gene, CDR1 and CDR2 are SGDLS and YYNGEE.